Listed below are T cell receptor beta chains from one sample, sequenced in a study of T cells in Graves' hyperthyroidism and ophthalmopathy. TCRdb itself ran the multiplex PCR reads through MiXCR, one entry per CDR3 protein. The sample carries 610,000 or so distinct CDR3 sequences, about 43% recorded once. Sample: peripheral blood or thyroid tissue (not recorded which). The receptors stem from a woman aged 18-29 years with Graves' hyperthyroidism. Both conserved end residues are part of each CDR3.

v_gene: TRBV29-1; CDR3aa: CSVSRGRGNEQFF
v_gene: TRBV29-1; CDR3aa: CSRTTSGSNEQYF
v_gene: TRBV5-1; CDR3aa: CASSFGLAGPYEQYF
v_gene: TRBV20-1; CDR3aa: CSACQAWTSSYEQYF
v_gene: TRBV20-1; CDR3aa: CSARSLGSGREGEQYF
v_gene: TRBV7-8; CDR3aa: CASSLGTSGVNYGYTF
v_gene: TRBV9; CDR3aa: CASTSGLNEKLFF
v_gene: TRBV7-2; CDR3aa: CASSPMGRPGQYF
v_gene: TRBV29-1; CDR3aa: CSVRTGVDTEAFF
v_gene: TRBV20-1; CDR3aa: CSARGGASRETQYF
v_gene: TRBV7-2; CDR3aa: CASSLERGRETYEQYF
v_gene: TRBV7-8; CDR3aa: CASTPNGLYNEQYF
v_gene: TRBV7-9; CDR3aa: CASSFRDVDSGNTIYF
v_gene: TRBV10-1; CDR3aa: CASSGGLAGDRELFF
v_gene: TRBV9; CDR3aa: CASTQTSGDQETQYF
v_gene: TRBV20-1; CDR3aa: CSARGLQGDDYTF
v_gene: TRBV4-1; CDR3aa: CASGFRTGDRAGNTIYF
v_gene: TRBV7-9; CDR3aa: CASSSLAGDYNEQFF
v_gene: TRBV11-3; CDR3aa: CASSGNRRLAVRQYF
v_gene: TRBV7-9; CDR3aa: CASSQDWYGYTF
v_gene: TRBV20-1; CDR3aa: CSARDEGTRTGELFF
v_gene: TRBV7-6; CDR3aa: CASSLAVVAWKETQYF
v_gene: TRBV10-3; CDR3aa: CATWTYNSPLHF
v_gene: TRBV7-9; CDR3aa: CASSLNVRGAFF
v_gene: TRBV7-2; CDR3aa: CASSVSLVLRADTQYF
v_gene: TRBV7-9; CDR3aa: CASSFLDEQFF
v_gene: TRBV12-3/TRBV12-4; CDR3aa: CASSPSGQENTEAFF
v_gene: TRBV6-2/TRBV6-3; CDR3aa: CASSYSLAPYEQYF
v_gene: TRBV5-4; CDR3aa: CASSQDQGYQPQHF
v_gene: TRBV20-1; CDR3aa: CSPKISGSYEQYF
v_gene: TRBV4-3; CDR3aa: CASSHAGALRRTEKLFF
v_gene: TRBV7-6; CDR3aa: CASNRQVASSGTNVLTFF
v_gene: TRBV9; CDR3aa: CASSLLGQKETQYF
v_gene: TRBV29-1; CDR3aa: CSVGSRPGVETQYF
v_gene: TRBV6-5; CDR3aa: CASSYLAGERETQYF
v_gene: TRBV20-1; CDR3aa: CSARGDGGHTDTQYF
v_gene: TRBV29-1; CDR3aa: CSASLTGELFF
v_gene: TRBV19; CDR3aa: CASSRTVPEKLFF
v_gene: TRBV6-4; CDR3aa: CASSHPSSYNEQFF
v_gene: TRBV7-2; CDR3aa: CASRAGVEEAHTF
v_gene: TRBV7-9; CDR3aa: CASSNPRFRGPETQYF
v_gene: TRBV11-2; CDR3aa: CASSVTVEQYF
v_gene: TRBV5-8; CDR3aa: CASSSEGQGATGELFF
v_gene: TRBV10-3; CDR3aa: CATKRLAGTNEKLFF
v_gene: TRBV10-1; CDR3aa: CASSDSGNTEAFF
v_gene: TRBV19; CDR3aa: CATDNYGYTFGSGTGDYEQYF
v_gene: TRBV25-1; CDR3aa: CASSEVPEVAFF
v_gene: TRBV29-1; CDR3aa: CSVFGGPSNTGELFF
v_gene: TRBV15; CDR3aa: CATSRDHGGSYEQYF
v_gene: TRBV5-1; CDR3aa: CASSLVGETNEKLFF
v_gene: TRBV19; CDR3aa: CASGIRESEELFF